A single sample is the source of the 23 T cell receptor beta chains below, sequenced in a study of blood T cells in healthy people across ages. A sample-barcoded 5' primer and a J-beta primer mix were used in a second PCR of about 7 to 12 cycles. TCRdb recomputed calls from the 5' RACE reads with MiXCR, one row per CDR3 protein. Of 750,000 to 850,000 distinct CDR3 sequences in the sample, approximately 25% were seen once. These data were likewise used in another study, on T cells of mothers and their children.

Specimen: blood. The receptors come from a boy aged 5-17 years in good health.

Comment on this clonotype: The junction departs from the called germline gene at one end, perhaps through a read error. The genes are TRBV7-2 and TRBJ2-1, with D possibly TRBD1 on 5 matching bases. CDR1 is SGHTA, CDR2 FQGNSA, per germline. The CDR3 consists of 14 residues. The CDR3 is CASSQQVSYYEQFF. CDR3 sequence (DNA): TGTGCCAGCAGCCAACAGGTTTCCTACTATGAGCAGTTCTTC.

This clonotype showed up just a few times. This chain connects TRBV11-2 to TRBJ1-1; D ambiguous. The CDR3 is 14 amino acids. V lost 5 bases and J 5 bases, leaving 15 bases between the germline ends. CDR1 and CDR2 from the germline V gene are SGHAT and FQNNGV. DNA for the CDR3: TGTGCCAGCAGCCAGAGGTACCCTGGGACTGAAGCTTTCTTT. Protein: CASSQRYPGTEAFF.

CDR3 coding DNA: TGTGCCAGCAGCCCCACGGGGGACAGGATCAATGAGCAGTTCTTC. Protein product: CASSPTGDRINEQFF. The chain has TRBV7-3 and TRBJ2-1; 8 bases are shared with TRBD1. V was pared by 5 bases and J by 6 bases, with 9 bases of the junction left unmatched. Germline-derived CDR1 and CDR2 are SGHTA and FQGTGA. This CDR3 spans 15 amino acids.

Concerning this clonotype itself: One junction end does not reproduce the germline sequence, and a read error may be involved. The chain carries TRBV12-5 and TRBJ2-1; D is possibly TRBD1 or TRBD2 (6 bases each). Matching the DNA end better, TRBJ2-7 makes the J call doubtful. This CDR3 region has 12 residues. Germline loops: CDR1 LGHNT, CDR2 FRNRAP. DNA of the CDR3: TGTGCTAGTAGCTACGGGGGCTACAAGCAGTACTTC. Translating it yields CASSYGGYKQYF.

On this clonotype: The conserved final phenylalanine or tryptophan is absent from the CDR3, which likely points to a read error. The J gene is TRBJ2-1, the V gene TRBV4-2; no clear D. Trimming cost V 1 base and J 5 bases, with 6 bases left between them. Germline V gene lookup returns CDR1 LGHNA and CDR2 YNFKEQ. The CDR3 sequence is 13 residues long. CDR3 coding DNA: TGTGCCAGCAGCCAAGTCTTGGACAATGAGCAGTTCCTC. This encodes CASSQVLDNEQFL.

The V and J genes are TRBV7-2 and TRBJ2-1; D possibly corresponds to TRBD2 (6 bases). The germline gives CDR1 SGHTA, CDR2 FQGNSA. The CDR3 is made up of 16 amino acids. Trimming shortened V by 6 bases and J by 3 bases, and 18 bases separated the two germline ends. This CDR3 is CASRRGTSEYYNEQFF. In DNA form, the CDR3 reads TGTGCCAGCAGAAGAGGGACTTCGGAATACTACAATGAGCAGTTCTTC.

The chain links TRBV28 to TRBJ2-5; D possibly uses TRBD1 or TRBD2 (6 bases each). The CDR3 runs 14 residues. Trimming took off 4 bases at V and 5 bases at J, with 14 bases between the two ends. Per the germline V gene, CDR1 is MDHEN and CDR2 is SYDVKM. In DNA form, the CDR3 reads TGTGCCAGCAGTTCCTGGGGGGCCGGGGAGACCCAGTACTTC. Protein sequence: CASSSWGAGETQYF.

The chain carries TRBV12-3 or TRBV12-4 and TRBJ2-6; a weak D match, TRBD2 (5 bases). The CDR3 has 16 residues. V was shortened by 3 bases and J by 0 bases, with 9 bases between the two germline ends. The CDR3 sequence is CASSFTGSSGANVLTF. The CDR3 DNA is TGTGCCAGCAGTTTTACGGGGAGCTCTGGGGCCAACGTCCTGACTTTC.

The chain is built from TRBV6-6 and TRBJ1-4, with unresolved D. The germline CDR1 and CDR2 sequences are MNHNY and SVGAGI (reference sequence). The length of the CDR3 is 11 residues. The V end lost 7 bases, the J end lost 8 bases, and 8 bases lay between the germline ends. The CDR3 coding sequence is TGTGCCAGCACGGCGGGAGAAAAACTGTTTTTT. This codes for CASTAGEKLFF.

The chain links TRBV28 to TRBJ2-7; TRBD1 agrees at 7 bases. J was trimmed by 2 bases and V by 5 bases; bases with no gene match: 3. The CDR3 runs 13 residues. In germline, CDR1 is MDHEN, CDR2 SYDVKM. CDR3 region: CASSGQAPYEQYF. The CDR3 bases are TGTGCCAGCAGTGGACAGGCCCCCTACGAGCAGTACTTC. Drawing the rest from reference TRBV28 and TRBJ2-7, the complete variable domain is DVKVTQSSRYLVKRTGEKVFLECVQDMDHENMFWYRQDPGLGLRLIYFSYDVKMKEKGDIPEGYSVSREKKERFSLILESASTNQTSMYLCASSGQAPYEQYFGPGTRLTVT.

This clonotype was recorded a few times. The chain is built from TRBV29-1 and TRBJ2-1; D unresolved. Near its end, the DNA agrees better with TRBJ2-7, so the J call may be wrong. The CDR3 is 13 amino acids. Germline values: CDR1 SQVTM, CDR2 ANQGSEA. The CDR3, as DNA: TGCAGCGTCGTTGGCCGGTACACCTACGAGCAGTACTTC. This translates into CSVVGRYTYEQYF.

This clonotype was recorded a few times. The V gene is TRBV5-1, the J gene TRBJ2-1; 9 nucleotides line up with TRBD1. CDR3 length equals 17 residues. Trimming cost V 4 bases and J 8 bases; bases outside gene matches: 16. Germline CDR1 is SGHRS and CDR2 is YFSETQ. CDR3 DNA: TGCGCCAGCAGCCCACTAGGGACAGGGAGTTACTTCTATGAGCAGTTCTTC. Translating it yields CASSPLGTGSYFYEQFF.

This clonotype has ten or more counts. The CDR3: CASKSSRDYNEQFF. CDR3 coding DNA: TGTGCCAGCAAGTCCTCTCGGGACTACAATGAGCAGTTCTTC. This chain uses TRBV28 with TRBJ2-1; maybe TRBD2 (5 bases). The ends were cut back, 7 bases at V and 3 bases at J, with 13 bases in the middle. Per germline, CDR1 MDHEN and CDR2 SYDVKM. CDR3 size: 14 residues.

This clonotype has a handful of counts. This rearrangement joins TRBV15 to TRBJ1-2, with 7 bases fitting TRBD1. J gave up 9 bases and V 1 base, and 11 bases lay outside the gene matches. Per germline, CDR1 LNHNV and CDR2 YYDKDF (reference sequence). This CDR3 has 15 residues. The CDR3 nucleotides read TGTGCCACCAGCAGAGGGGGGGGAAACAGGGGTAGCTACACCTTC. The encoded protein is CATSRGGGNRGSYTF.

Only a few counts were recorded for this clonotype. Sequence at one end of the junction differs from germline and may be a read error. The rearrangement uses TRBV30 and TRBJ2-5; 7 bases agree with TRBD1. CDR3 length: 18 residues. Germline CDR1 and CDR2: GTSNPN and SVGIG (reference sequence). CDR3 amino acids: CAWSVGRTGRTWLETRYF. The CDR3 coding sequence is TGTGCCTGGAGTGTTGGAAGGACAGGTCGAACTTGGTTGGAGACCCGGTACTTC. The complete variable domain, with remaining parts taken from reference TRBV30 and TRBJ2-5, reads SQTIHQWPATLVQPVGSPLSLECTVEGTSNPNLYWYRQAAGRGLQLLFYSVGIGQISSEVPQNLSASRPQDRQFILSSKKLLLSDSGFYLCAWSVGRTGRTWLETRYFGPGTRLLVL.

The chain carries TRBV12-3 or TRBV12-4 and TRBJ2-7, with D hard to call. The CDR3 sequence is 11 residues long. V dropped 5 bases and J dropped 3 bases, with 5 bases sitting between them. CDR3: CASSIYYEQYF. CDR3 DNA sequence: TGTGCCAGCAGTATTTACTACGAGCAGTACTTC.

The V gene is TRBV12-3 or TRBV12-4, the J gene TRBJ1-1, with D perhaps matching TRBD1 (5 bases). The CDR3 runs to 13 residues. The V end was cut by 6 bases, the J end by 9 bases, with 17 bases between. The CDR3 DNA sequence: TGTGCCAGCAGAGGGGATGGGGAACAAAAAGCTTTCTTT. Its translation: CASRGDGEQKAFF.

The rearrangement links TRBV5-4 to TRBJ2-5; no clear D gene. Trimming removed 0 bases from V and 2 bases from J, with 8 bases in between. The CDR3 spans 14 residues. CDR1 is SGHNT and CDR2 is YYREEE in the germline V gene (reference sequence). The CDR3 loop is CASSLGVSQETQYF. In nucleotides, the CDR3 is TGTGCCAGCAGCTTGGGGGTCAGTCAAGAGACCCAGTACTTC.

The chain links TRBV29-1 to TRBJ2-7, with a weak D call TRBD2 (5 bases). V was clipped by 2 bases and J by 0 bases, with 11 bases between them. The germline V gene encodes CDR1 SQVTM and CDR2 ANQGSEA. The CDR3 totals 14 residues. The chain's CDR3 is CSVETSDYSYEQYF. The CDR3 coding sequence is TGCAGCGTTGAAACCTCAGACTACTCCTACGAGCAGTACTTC.

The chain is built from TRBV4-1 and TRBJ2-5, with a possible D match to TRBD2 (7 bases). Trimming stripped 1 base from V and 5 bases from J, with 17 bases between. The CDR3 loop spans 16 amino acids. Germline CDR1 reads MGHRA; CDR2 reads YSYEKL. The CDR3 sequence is CASSQGVGGAFETQYF. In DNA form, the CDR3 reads TGCGCCAGCAGCCAAGGTGTTGGGGGGGCTTTTGAGACCCAGTACTTC.

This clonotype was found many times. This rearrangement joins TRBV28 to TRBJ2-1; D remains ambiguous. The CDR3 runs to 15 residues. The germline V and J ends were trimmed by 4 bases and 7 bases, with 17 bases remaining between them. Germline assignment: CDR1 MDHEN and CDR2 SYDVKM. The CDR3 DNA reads TGTGCCAGCAGTTCCGGTCTAGGGTCACGTAATGAGCAGTTCTTC. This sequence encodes CASSSGLGSRNEQFF.

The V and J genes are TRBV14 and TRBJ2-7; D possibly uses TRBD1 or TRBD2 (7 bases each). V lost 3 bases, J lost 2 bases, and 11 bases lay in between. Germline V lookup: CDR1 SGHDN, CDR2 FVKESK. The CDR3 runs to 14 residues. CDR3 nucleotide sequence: TGTGCCAGCAGCCAGACAGGGAGGGCCTACGAGCAGTACTTC. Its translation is CASSQTGRAYEQYF.

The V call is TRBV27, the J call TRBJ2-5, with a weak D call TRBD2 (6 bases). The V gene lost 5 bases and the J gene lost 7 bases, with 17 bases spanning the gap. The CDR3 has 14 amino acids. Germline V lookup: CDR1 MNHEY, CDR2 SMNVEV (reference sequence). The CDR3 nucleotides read TGTGCCAGCAGTGCGACATCTCTCGGGGGGACCCAGTACTTC. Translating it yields CASSATSLGGTQYF.